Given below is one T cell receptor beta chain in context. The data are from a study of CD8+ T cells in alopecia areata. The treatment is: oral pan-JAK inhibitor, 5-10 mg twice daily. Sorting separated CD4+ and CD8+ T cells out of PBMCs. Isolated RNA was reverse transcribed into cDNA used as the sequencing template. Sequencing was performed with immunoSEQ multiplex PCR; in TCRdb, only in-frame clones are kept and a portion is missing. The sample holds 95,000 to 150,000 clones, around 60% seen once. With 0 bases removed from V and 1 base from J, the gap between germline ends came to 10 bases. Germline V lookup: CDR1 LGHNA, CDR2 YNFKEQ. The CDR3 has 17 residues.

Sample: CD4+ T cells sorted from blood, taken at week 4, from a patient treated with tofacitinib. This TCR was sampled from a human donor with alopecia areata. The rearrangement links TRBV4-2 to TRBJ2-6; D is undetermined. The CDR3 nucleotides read TGTGCCAGCAGCCAAGAAGGGATCCTGTCTGGGGCCAACGTCCTGACTTTC. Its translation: CASSQEGILSGANVLTF.